The 14 T cell receptor beta chains reported below all come from one sample, sequenced in a study of blood T cell repertoires in COVID-19. Profiled with immunoSEQ multiplex PCR; TCRdb holds only in-frame clones, not every one. The sample contains 200,000 to 250,000 clones, roughly 84% of which appear only once. Sequencing was performed on PBMCs or T cells enriched from blood (not recorded which). Source of these receptors: a woman aged 40 to 50 who had recovered from COVID-19.

This chain uses TRBV9 with TRBJ2-3, with 9 bases matching TRBD1. Germline lookup yields CDR1 SGDLS and CDR2 YYNGEE. The CDR3 runs to 16 residues. The ends lost 2 bases at V and 4 bases at J; junction bases unmatched: 8. CDR3 residues: CASSVAGTGYADTQYF. The CDR3 DNA is TGTGCCAGCAGCGTCGCCGGGACAGGGTACGCAGATACGCAGTATTTT.

The chain employs TRBV11-2 and TRBJ1-1, with TRBD1 as a possible D gene (6 bases). The V gene lost 4 bases and the J gene lost 0 bases, with 15 bases spanning the gap. CDR3 length equals 16 residues. Germline lookup yields CDR1 SGHAT and CDR2 FQNNGV. CDR3 amino acids: CASSSDSLDLNTEAFF. The CDR3 DNA reads TGTGCCAGCAGCTCGGACAGCCTAGATCTGAACACTGAAGCTTTCTTT.

This rearrangement joins TRBV19 to TRBJ2-1; D gene unclear. V was cut by 4 bases and J by 4 bases, with 11 bases left in between. Germline lookup yields CDR1 LNHDA and CDR2 SQIVND (reference sequence). The CDR3 spans 14 residues. This CDR3 reads CASSTPAEYNEQFF. DNA for the CDR3: TGTGCCAGTAGTACCCCGGCGGAATACAATGAGCAGTTCTTC.

The rearrangement uses TRBV12-3 or TRBV12-4 and TRBJ1-5; D perhaps matches TRBD1 (5 bases). There are 13 residues in the CDR3. The V and J ends lost 5 bases and 5 bases respectively, with 10 bases between them. The CDR3 reads CASSDSRYQPQHF. In DNA form, the CDR3 reads TGTGCCAGCAGTGACAGCAGATATCAGCCCCAGCATTTT.

V gene TRBV24-1 combines with J gene TRBJ2-2, with D maybe TRBD2 (6 bases). The CDR3 is 13 residues long. Germline V gene data show CDR1 as KGHDR and CDR2 as SFDVKD. The V end lost 5 bases, the J end lost 6 bases, and 9 bases lay between the germline ends. The CDR3 bases are TGTGCCACCAGTGTGGGAGGAGCCGGGGAGCTGTTTTTT. Encoded protein: CATSVGGAGELFF.

The rearrangement links TRBV3-1 (or the pseudogene TRBV3-2) to TRBJ2-1; tentatively, D is TRBD2 (6 bases). Germline CDR1 is LGHDT and CDR2 is YNNKEL (reference sequence). V dropped 4 bases and J dropped 0 bases, with 25 bases sitting between them. This CDR3 contains 20 residues. CDR3 region: CASSLRAGGGRGSSYNEQFF. The DNA of the CDR3 is TGTGCCAGCAGCCTACGGGCCGGAGGAGGCCGGGGGAGCTCCTACAATGAGCAGTTCTTC.

This rearrangement joins TRBV21-1 to TRBJ2-5; TRBD1 was called by the table and not checked on the DNA. TRBV21-1 is a listed pseudogene. CDR3 size: 15 residues. CDR3 in DNA: TGTGCCAGCAGCAAAGGTAAGGGGCTACAAGAGACCCAGTACTTC. It specifies CASSKGKGLQETQYF.

This chain links TRBV7-9 with TRBJ1-4, with D uncertain. V lost 6 bases, J lost 10 bases, and 21 bases lay in between. Germline CDR1 reads SEHNR; CDR2 reads FQNEAQ (reference sequence). CDR3 length equals 15 residues. DNA of the CDR3: TGTGCCAGCAGATTGGGGTCGGGGTCAGGCGGAAAACTGTTTTTT. It encodes CASRLGSGSGGKLFF.

This clone has a handful of counts. CDR3 region: CASSSGIQTTDTQYF. The CDR3 bases are TGTGCCAGCAGTAGCGGGATCCAGACCACAGATACGCAGTATTTT. The chain uses TRBV2 and TRBJ2-3; 7 nucleotides match TRBD2. Trimming at V came to 5 bases and at J to 2 bases, leaving 7 bases not matched to a gene. The CDR3 has 15 amino acids. CDR1 and CDR2 (germline): SNHLY, FYNNEI.

CDR3 in amino acids: CASSQIPMQAGGPRWQYV. The CDR3 coding sequence is TGTGCCAGCAGCCAAATTCCCATGCAAGCGGGAGGGCCAAGATGGCAGTACGTC. This chain links TRBV14 with TRBJ2-7; TRBD2 aligns across 10 bases. The CDR3 consists of 18 residues. V gave up 2 bases and J gave up 9 bases; unmatched junction bases: 19. From germline, CDR1 is SGHDN and CDR2 FVKESK.

This clone was counted a single time. The chain employs TRBV11-3 and TRBJ1-6; no clear D. CDR3 length: 13 residues. Germline V gene lookup returns CDR1 SGHNT and CDR2 YENEEA. Trimming removed 4 bases from V and 9 bases from J, with 10 bases in between. The CDR3 is CASSSGLGSPLHF. The CDR3 DNA reads as TGTGCCAGCAGCTCAGGATTGGGTTCACCCCTCCACTTT.

The J gene is TRBJ2-6, the V gene TRBV19; TRBD1 matches 10 bases. In germline, CDR1 is LNHDA, CDR2 SQIVND (reference sequence). V was pared by 6 bases and J by 1 base, with 6 bases of the junction left unmatched. The CDR3 is 17 amino acids. CDR3 nucleotides: TGTGCCAGTAGACTGACAGGGGGCGCGTCTGGGGCCAACGTCCTGACTTTC. Protein: CASRLTGGASGANVLTF.

The genes are TRBV9 and TRBJ1-1, with TRBD1 matching over 7 bases. Germline loops: CDR1 SGDLS, CDR2 YYNGEE. With V trimmed by 4 bases and J by 1 base, 4 bases remained unmatched. CDR3 length: 14 amino acids. The CDR3 DNA is TGTGCCAGCAGCCCTCACAGGGGGAACACTGAAGCTTTCTTT. The encoded protein is CASSPHRGNTEAFF.

V is TRBV30 and J is TRBJ1-5; maybe TRBD1 (6 bases). This CDR3 spans 13 amino acids. Germline CDR1 reads GTSNPN; CDR2 reads SVGIG (reference sequence). With 1 base removed from V and 5 bases from J, the gap between germline ends came to 9 bases. The chain's CDR3 is CAWSGQGYQPQHF. The DNA for the CDR3 is TGTGCCTGGAGTGGGCAGGGGTATCAGCCCCAGCATTTT.